The sequence of this T cell receptor beta chain was determined in a study of shared clonotypes between healthy human individuals. Whole-study findings and limits: Though the depth was large, rarefaction showed that sorted-subset sequencing was incomplete. Shared clonotypes: about 5.3% naive CD4, around 3.5% naive CD8, about 2.5% memory CD4, approximately 0.37% memory CD8.

Everyone who donated was a Caucasian adult who lived in Nashville, Tennessee. CD8 memory merged CD45RO+ with CCR7-negative CD45RA+ TemRA cells. Many counts were recorded for this clone. The antigen is not known. Assay used: immunoSEQ multiplex PCR; TCRdb lists only in-frame clones, some missing. Among some 690,000 clones listed, about 90% were seen once. The germline V gene encodes CDR1 SGHVS and CDR2 FQNEAQ. The CDR3 is 16 amino acids. V shed 1 base and J shed 2 bases, with 14 bases lying between them. The specimen was memory CD8+ T cells from PBMCs. Sample subset: CD45RO+ cells pooled with CCR7-negative TemRA cells. This TCR derives from a man aged 18 to 30 in good health. Some clones in this sample may be carry-over from other donors' samples. The chain links TRBV7-8 to TRBJ1-1, with a weak D call TRBD1 (6 bases). This CDR3 reads CASSLDPGTLNTEAFF. DNA of the CDR3: TGTGCCAGCAGCTTAGACCCCGGGACACTCAACACTGAAGCTTTCTTT.